The T cell receptor beta chain described here comes from a study of T cells in Graves' hyperthyroidism and ophthalmopathy. As for the study in general: Peripheral blood was collected at initial diagnosis, before any treatment. Study observations and caveats: Separating ophthalmopathy from stable hyperthyroidism was achieved by a 13 V-J model.

Regions amplified from RNA transcripts were the TCR beta CDR3 regions. Using the HTBI primer set, a first-round RT-PCR was run on the TCR CDR3. TCRdb called the multiplex PCR reads again in MiXCR, with one record for every CDR3 protein. The sample lists approximately 600,000 distinct CDR3 sequences, 20% to 25% seen once, with 34% in the top ten. The J segment lost 3 bases and the V segment lost 6 bases, leaving 6 bases of the junction unmatched. CDR3 length: 15 amino acids. In germline, CDR1 is MNHEY, CDR2 SMNVEV (reference sequence). Diagnosis rested on symptoms, serum thyroxine and TRAb, thyroid ultrasound, and orbital computed tomography. As for this clonotype: Antigen: not known.

The chain recombines TRBV27 with TRBJ2-3, with 10 bases that match TRBD1. The TCR sequence derives from a man aged 25 to 40 with Graves' ophthalmopathy. The sequenced sample was blood. The CDR3 sequence: CASRPRTGGTDTQYF. The CDR3 nucleotides are TGTGCCAGCAGACCCCGGACAGGGGGAACAGATACGCAGTATTTT.